The 29 T cell receptor beta chains below come from one sample, sequenced in a study of OX40 agonist ivuxolimab in advanced cancers. Using immunoSEQ multiplex PCR, the repertoire was profiled, and TCRdb retains in-frame clones only, with some absent. The sample includes 45,000 or so clones, about nine tenths of them seen just once. The material sequenced was CD4+ or CD8+ T cells sorted from blood, taken in a trial of the OX40 agonist ivuxolimab. Every receptor here comes from an adult with an advanced solid tumor such as melanoma, head and neck, liver or kidney cancer.

This clone occurred a few times. The chain carries TRBV18 and TRBJ2-7, with TRBD1 matching over 9 bases. The CDR3 totals 14 residues. In germline, CDR1 is KGHSH, CDR2 LQKENI. Trimming removed 4 bases from V and 7 bases from J; junction bases left unmatched: 8. The CDR3 nucleotides read TGTGCCAGCTCACAGTCCGGGACAGGGAATGAGCAGTACTTC. Its translation: CASSQSGTGNEQYF.

The chain links TRBV7-2 to TRBJ2-1, with 16 bases aligning to TRBD2. V was clipped by 4 bases and J by 7 bases; unmatched bases: 10. CDR1 is SGHTA and CDR2 is FQGNSA in the germline V gene. This CDR3 contains 18 residues. DNA of the CDR3: TGTGCCAGCAGCTCGGGACTAGCGGGAGGGCCGAGAAAAAATGAGCAGTTCTTC. Translating gives CASSSGLAGGPRKNEQFF. The full variable domain, completed using reference TRBV7-2 and TRBJ2-1, is GAGVSQSPSNKVTEKGKDVELRCDPISGHTALYWYRQSLGQGLEFLIYFQGNSAPDKSGLPSDRFSAERTGGSVSTLTIQRTQQEDSAVYLCASSSGLAGGPRKNEQFFGPGTRLTVL.

The V gene is TRBV5-1, the J gene TRBJ2-1; D may correspond to TRBD1 or TRBD2 (6 bases each). Germline V gives CDR1 SGHRS, CDR2 YFSETQ. This CDR3 comprises 18 residues. V lost 0 bases and J 5 bases, leaving 21 bases between the germline ends. CDR3 sequence (DNA): TGCGCCAGCAGCTTGGATCGGAGGGGGTGGACGAAGAACAATGAGCAGTTCTTC. The encoded protein is CASSLDRRGWTKNNEQFF.

The CDR3 DNA reads TGTGCCAGCAGGGGTGAGCAGTTCTTC. It encodes CASRGEQFF. The gene calls are TRBV27 and TRBJ2-1; D gene ambiguous. CDR1 MNHEY and CDR2 SMNVEV come from the germline V gene (reference sequence). V dropped 6 bases and J dropped 9 bases, with 3 bases sitting between them. The CDR3 has 9 amino acids.

The genes are TRBV5-4 and TRBJ2-3; D unresolved. CDR1 SGHNT and CDR2 YYREEE come from the germline V gene (reference sequence). The CDR3 extends over 13 amino acids. The V end was cut by 0 bases, the J end by 4 bases, with 6 bases between. CDR3 sequence: CASSLDSSDTQYF. CDR3 nucleotide sequence: TGTGCCAGCAGCTTGGACAGCTCAGATACGCAGTATTTT.

The CDR3 DNA reads TGTGCCAGCAGCTTAGAAAAGACGGCCTTTAATGAAAAACTGTTTTTT. This sequence encodes CASSLEKTAFNEKLFF. The V and J genes are TRBV7-9 and TRBJ1-4; no definite D call. This CDR3 spans 16 amino acids. The V end lost 1 base, the J end lost 4 bases, and 13 bases lay between the germline ends. Germline-derived CDR1 and CDR2 are SEHNR and FQNEAQ (reference sequence).

The chain recombines TRBV11-2 with TRBJ1-1; D is perhaps TRBD1 (5 bases). Germline lookup yields CDR1 SGHAT and CDR2 FQNNGV. Between the trimmed V and J ends, which lost 1 base and 4 bases, there was a span of 7 bases. The CDR3 has 13 amino acids. This CDR3 is CASSLGDVTEAFF. CDR3 nucleotides: TGTGCCAGCAGCTTAGGGGACGTCACTGAAGCTTTCTTT.

The rearrangement joins TRBV5-5 to TRBJ2-7, with D tentatively TRBD1 (5 bases). V was shortened by 4 bases and J by 9 bases, with 26 bases between the two germline ends. CDR3 length: 16 residues. Germline V lookup: CDR1 SGHKS, CDR2 YYEKEE (reference sequence). CDR3 in amino acids: CASSPTGAPYLHGQYF. The DNA for the CDR3 is TGTGCCAGCAGCCCTACAGGAGCCCCCTACCTTCATGGGCAGTACTTC.

The chain couples TRBV9 to TRBJ2-3, with TRBD1 matching 11 bases. V was pared by 0 bases and J by 3 bases, with 6 bases of the junction left unmatched. CDR1 and CDR2 (germline): SGDLS, YYNGEE. This CDR3 has 17 residues. As DNA, the CDR3 is TGTGCCAGCAGCGTAGGGACAGGGGGCATTCTGACAGATACGCAGTATTTT. This encodes CASSVGTGGILTDTQYF.

The chain combines TRBV18 with TRBJ1-1; D gene unclear. The CDR3 has 16 amino acids. Looked up from germline, CDR1 is KGHSH and CDR2 is LQKENI. The V end lost 0 bases, the J end lost 0 bases, and 11 bases lay between the germline ends. CDR3: CASSPPGRIMNTEAFF. CDR3 nucleotide sequence: TGTGCCAGCTCACCACCGGGAAGGATCATGAACACTGAAGCTTTCTTT. The full variable domain, in which reference TRBV18 and TRBJ1-1 provide the parts outside the CDR3, is NAGVMQNPRHLVRRRGQEARLRCSPMKGHSHVYWYRQLPEEGLKFMVYLQKENIIDESGMPKERFSAEFPKEGPSILRIQQVVRGDSAAYFCASSPPGRIMNTEAFFGQGTRLTVV.

This sequence joins TRBV7-6 and TRBJ1-1; D remains ambiguous. The V gene lost 3 bases and the J gene lost 2 bases, with 7 bases spanning the gap. This CDR3 has 13 residues. Germline CDR1 is SGHVS and CDR2 is FNYEAQ. The DNA for the CDR3 is TGTGCCAGCAGCTTGACCCTAAACACTGAAGCTTTCTTT. As protein: CASSLTLNTEAFF.

The chain carries TRBV11-3 and TRBJ2-5; weak D call: TRBD1 (5 bases). This CDR3 has 13 amino acids. Germline CDR1 SGHNT, CDR2 YENEEA. V was cut by 5 bases and J by 1 base, with 8 bases left in between. CDR3 sequence: CASSPTAQETQYF. CDR3 coding DNA: TGTGCCAGCAGCCCGACAGCCCAAGAGACCCAGTACTTC.

This clone is a singleton in its sample. V gene TRBV5-1 combines with J gene TRBJ2-7; TRBD2 aligns across 10 bases. V lost 7 bases and J lost 5; bases outside the gene matches: 12. Germline V gene data show CDR1 as SGHRS and CDR2 as YFSETQ. This CDR3 region has 15 residues. The CDR3 nucleotides are TGCGCCAGCTCCCGCCGCCCAGCGGGGGGGAACGAGCAGTACTTC. Its protein product is CASSRRPAGGNEQYF. Supplemented by reference TRBV5-1 and TRBJ2-7, the full variable domain reads KAGVTQTPRYLIKTRGQQVTLSCSPISGHRSVSWYQQTPGQGLQFLFEYFSETQRNKGNFPGRFSGRQFSNSRSEMNVSTLELGDSALYLCASSRRPAGGNEQYFGPGTRLTVT.

Here the CDR3 DNA reads TGTGCCAGCTCACCACCGGGACTAGCTTTTGAGCAGTTCTTC. It specifies CASSPPGLAFEQFF. This chain links TRBV18 with TRBJ2-1, with 9 positions matching TRBD2. The V segment lost 0 bases and the J segment 9 bases; nucleotides outside the gene matches: 3. The CDR3 is 14 residues long. Germline V gives CDR1 KGHSH, CDR2 LQKENI.

This chain links TRBV9 with TRBJ2-5; a possible D gene is TRBD2 (5 bases). The CDR3 extends over 15 amino acids. The ends were cut back, 3 bases at V and 5 bases at J, with 17 bases in the middle. Germline loops: CDR1 SGDLS, CDR2 YYNGEE. The chain's CDR3 is CASSASAGLEETQYF. The CDR3, as DNA: TGTGCCAGCAGCGCCTCGGCGGGCTTAGAGGAGACCCAGTACTTC.

J is TRBJ2-3 and V is TRBV4-1, with 10 bases identical to TRBD1. J lost 3 bases, V lost 3 bases, and 18 bases had no gene match. Per the germline V gene, CDR1 is MGHRA and CDR2 is YSYEKL. This CDR3 region has 20 residues. This CDR3 is CASSHPALLPGQGSTDTQYF. CDR3 nucleotides: TGCGCCAGCAGCCATCCCGCTCTCCTACCGGGACAGGGGTCTACAGATACGCAGTATTTT.

The J gene is TRBJ2-5, the V gene TRBV5-1; no definite D call. The germline gives CDR1 SGHRS, CDR2 YFSETQ. The CDR3 contains 11 residues. V was shortened by 0 bases and J by 3 bases, with 0 bases between the two germline ends. The CDR3 sequence: CASSLEETQYF. CDR3 bases: TGCGCCAGCAGCTTGGAAGAGACCCAGTACTTC.

The V call is TRBV11-3, the J call TRBJ2-1, with TRBD2 identical over 7 bases. CDR3 length equals 13 residues. Germline CDR1 and CDR2: SGHNT and YENEEA. V lost 7 bases and J lost 6; bases outside the gene matches: 6. CDR3 in amino acids: CASMGGRGNEQFF. The CDR3, as DNA: TGTGCCAGCATGGGGGGGAGAGGCAATGAGCAGTTCTTC.

This clone has only a few counts. The V and J genes are TRBV7-6 and TRBJ2-2, with TRBD2 identical over 7 bases. The ends lost 4 bases at V and 3 bases at J; junction bases unmatched: 5. The CDR3 loop spans 15 amino acids. Germline V CDR1 and CDR2: SGHVS, FNYEAQ. CDR3 nucleotides: TGTGCCAGCAGCTGGGCTAGCGGATACACCGGGGAGCTGTTTTTT. The encoded protein is CASSWASGYTGELFF.

V gene TRBV6-5 combines with J gene TRBJ2-2, with 8 bases fitting TRBD1. Per the germline V gene, CDR1 is MNHEY and CDR2 is SVGAGI. V lost 6 bases and J lost 0; bases outside the gene matches: 3. The CDR3 has 15 amino acids. Here the CDR3 reads CASSRTGTNTGELFF. The DNA of the CDR3 is TGTGCCAGCAGCAGGACAGGGACGAACACCGGGGAGCTGTTTTTT.

This clone has just a few counts. J is TRBJ1-2 and V is TRBV2; 7 positions agree with TRBD1. CDR1 and CDR2 from the germline V gene are SNHLY and FYNNEI. The V segment lost 0 bases and the J segment 3 bases; nucleotides outside the gene matches: 4. CDR3 length equals 15 residues. In nucleotides, the CDR3 is TGTGCCAGCAGTGAAGCTGGGGGACAGTACTATGGCTACACCTTC. This codes for CASSEAGGQYYGYTF.

DNA of the CDR3: TGTGCCAGCAGTTTACCCGGGACTAACTACGAGCAGTACTTC. Translating gives CASSLPGTNYEQYF. The rearrangement joins TRBV28 to TRBJ2-7; 7 bases match TRBD2. The ends lost 2 bases at V and 3 bases at J; junction bases unmatched: 4. The CDR3 is 14 amino acids. Germline lookup yields CDR1 MDHEN and CDR2 SYDVKM.

The chain uses TRBV19 and TRBJ1-5; D call uncertain. In germline, CDR1 is LNHDA, CDR2 SQIVND (reference sequence). The CDR3 contains 13 residues. Trimming stripped 5 bases from V and 3 bases from J, with 8 bases between. The CDR3 protein is CASSVGVNQPQHF. CDR3 coding DNA: TGTGCCAGTAGTGTAGGAGTCAATCAGCCCCAGCATTTT.

The chain has TRBV27 and TRBJ1-1, with TRBD1 matching over 9 bases. J lost 2 bases, V lost 4 bases, and 5 bases had no gene match. CDR1 is MNHEY, CDR2 SMNVEV, per germline (reference sequence). The CDR3 contains 15 residues. Written as DNA, the CDR3 is TGTGCCAGCAGTTCAGTGGGACAGGGAAACACTGAAGCTTTCTTT. Its translation: CASSSVGQGNTEAFF.

This chain joins TRBV19 and TRBJ1-2; D not resolved. The CDR3 spans 12 residues. Per germline, CDR1 LNHDA and CDR2 SQIVND (reference sequence). V was cut by 6 bases and J by 8 bases, with 13 bases left in between. The CDR3 spells CASSAVSSGYTF. Written as DNA, the CDR3 is TGTGCCAGTAGCGCCGTCTCAAGCGGCTACACCTTC.

The chain is built from TRBV27 and TRBJ2-3, with 15 bases that match TRBD2. CDR1 is MNHEY, CDR2 SMNVEV, per germline (reference sequence). V lost 7 bases and J lost 6; bases outside the gene matches: 5. CDR3 length equals 15 residues. CDR3 amino acids: CASKGLAGGEDTQYF. CDR3 bases: TGTGCCAGCAAGGGACTAGCGGGAGGTGAGGATACGCAGTATTTT.

The chain employs TRBV30 and TRBJ2-3; weak D call: TRBD1 (6 bases). This CDR3 spans 16 amino acids. Trimming cost V 0 bases and J 0 bases, with 13 bases left between them. The germline V gene encodes CDR1 GTSNPN and CDR2 SVGIG (reference sequence). In nucleotides, the CDR3 is TGTGCCTGGAGTGTCCTAGGACAGCTTAGCACAGATACGCAGTATTTT. It encodes CAWSVLGQLSTDTQYF.

V and J are TRBV5-6 and TRBJ1-1; 10 bases are shared with TRBD1. This CDR3 comprises 14 residues. Germline-derived CDR1 and CDR2 are SGHDT and YYEEEE. With 4 bases clipped from V and 4 bases from J, the junction kept 4 bases outside the gene matches. The CDR3 DNA is TGTGCCAGCAGCCGCCGACAGGGGGCCACTGAAGCTTTCTTT. The encoded protein is CASSRRQGATEAFF.

The rearrangement uses TRBV20-1 and TRBJ2-7; TRBD2 aligns across 7 bases. Germline V gene data show CDR1 as DFQATT and CDR2 as SNEGSKA (reference sequence). With V trimmed by 6 bases and J by 5 bases, 4 bases remained unmatched. The CDR3 is 11 residues long. Here the CDR3 DNA reads TGCAGTGCCCCTGGGGGGGACGAGCAGTACTTC. It translates to CSAPGGDEQYF.